The clone carrying this TCR beta chain has a count of ten or more. The antigen is unknown. Germline V gives CDR1 SGHTA, CDR2 FQGNSA. V dropped 0 bases and J dropped 9 bases, with 12 bases sitting between them. This CDR3 spans 14 amino acids. The data were obtained in a study of neurological immune-mediated disorders. The authors produced cDNA by 5'RACE using 10-nucleotide random UMIs. A single run covered 15-18 subjects with over 200 million TCR-beta sequences. TCRdb ran MiXCR on the 5' RACE reads and lists one entry per CDR3 protein. The data hold some 49,000 distinct CDR3 sequences, with about a tenth observed a single time. Whole-study results and caveats: In HTLV-1-associated myelopathy, TCR clonal expansion was greatest, and in multiple sclerosis it was least, below healthy controls.

Time point of the sample: longitudinal time-point 1 (baseline). A total of 2 million PBMCs stored at -80 degrees C provided the unsorted libraries. The clonotype originates from a woman in her forties in good health. Input material: PBMCs. The rearrangement links TRBV7-2 to TRBJ2-1; either TRBD1 or TRBD2 may fit D (5 bases each). The CDR3 region has the DNA TGTGCCAGCAGCTTAGCGGTAGGGGAGCTTGAGCAGTTCTTC. As protein: CASSLAVGELEQFF.